This T cell receptor (beta chain) was captured by sequencing in a study of Graves' ophthalmopathy and Graves' hyperthyroidism. The V segment lost 6 bases and the J segment 2 bases; nucleotides outside the gene matches: 6. The CDR3 contains 14 residues. The germline CDR1 and CDR2 sequences are WSHSY and SAAADI. Investigators amplified TCR beta CDR3 regions from RNA transcripts. RT-PCR was first run with HTBI primers, then multiplex PCR in a second round. MiXCR, run by TCRdb on the multiplex PCR reads, gives a single entry per CDR3 protein. The sample has about 48,000 distinct CDR3 sequences; around half are singletons.

The sequence was collected from an adult man with Graves' ophthalmopathy. V usage is TRBV10-2 and J usage is TRBJ1-2, with 7 bases matching TRBD1. Input material: peripheral blood. CDR3 loop: CASSEETGNYGYTF. CDR3 in DNA: TGCGCCAGCAGCGAAGAGACAGGGAACTATGGCTACACCTTC.